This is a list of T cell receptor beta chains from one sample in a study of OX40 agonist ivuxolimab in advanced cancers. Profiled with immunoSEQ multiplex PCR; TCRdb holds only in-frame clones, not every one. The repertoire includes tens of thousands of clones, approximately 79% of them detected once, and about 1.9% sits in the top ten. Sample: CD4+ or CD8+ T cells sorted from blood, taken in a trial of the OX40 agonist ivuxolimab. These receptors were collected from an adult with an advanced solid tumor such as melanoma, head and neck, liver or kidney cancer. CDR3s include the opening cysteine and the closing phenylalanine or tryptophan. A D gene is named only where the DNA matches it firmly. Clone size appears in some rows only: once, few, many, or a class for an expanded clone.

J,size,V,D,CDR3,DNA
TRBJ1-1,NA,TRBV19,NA,CASSIMRNTEAFF,TGTGCCAGTAGTATTATGAGGAACACTGAAGCTTTCTTT
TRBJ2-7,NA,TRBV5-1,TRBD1,CASRIRTGFYEQYF,TGCGCCAGCAGAATCCGGACAGGGTTCTACGAGCAGTACTTC
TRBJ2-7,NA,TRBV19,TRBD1,CASSSGTGGTYEQYF,TGTGCCAGTAGTAGTGGGACAGGGGGTACCTACGAGCAGTACTTC
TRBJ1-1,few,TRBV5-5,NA,CASSLADGLNTEAFF,TGTGCCAGCAGCCTCGCGGACGGCTTGAACACTGAAGCTTTCTTT
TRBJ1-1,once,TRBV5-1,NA,CASSLRGRDTEAFF,TGCGCCAGCAGCTTAAGGGGTAGGGACACTGAAGCTTTCTTT
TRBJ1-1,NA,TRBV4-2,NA,CASTSVYEAFF,TGTGCCAGCACCTCCGTCTACGAAGCTTTCTTT
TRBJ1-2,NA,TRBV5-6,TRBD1,CASLRTGGVYGYTF,TGTGCCAGCTTAAGGACAGGGGGCGTCTATGGCTACACCTTC
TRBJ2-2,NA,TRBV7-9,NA,CASSFKAANTGELFF,TGTGCCAGCAGCTTTAAGGCGGCGAACACCGGGGAGCTGTTTTTT
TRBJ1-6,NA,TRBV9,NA,CASSGPHSPLHF,TGTGCCAGCAGCGGGCCACATTCACCCCTCCACTTT
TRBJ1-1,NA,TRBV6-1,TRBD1,CASRRQGNTEAFF,TGTGCCAGCAGGAGACAGGGGAACACTGAAGCTTTCTTT
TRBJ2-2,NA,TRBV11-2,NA,CASSLALSTGELFF,TGTGCCAGCAGCTTAGCACTTTCTACCGGGGAGCTGTTTTTT
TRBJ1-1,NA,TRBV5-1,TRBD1,CASSSRGLGITEAFF,TGCGCCAGCAGCTCCAGGGGGCTCGGAATCACTGAAGCTTTCTTT
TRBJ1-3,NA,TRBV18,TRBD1,CASSPLRGQGGNTIYF,TGTGCCAGCTCACCACTGCGGGGACAGGGGGGAAACACCATATATTTT
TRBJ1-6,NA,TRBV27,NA,CASSQFGGNNSPLHF,TGTGCCAGCAGTCAGTTCGGGGGGAATAATTCACCCCTCCACTTT
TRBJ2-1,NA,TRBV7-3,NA,CASSSQVGTGRGYNEQFF,TGTGCCAGCAGCTCCCAGGTCGGTACAGGGAGAGGTTACAATGAGCAGTTCTTC
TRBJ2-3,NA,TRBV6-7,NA,CASGRGGFFTQYF,TGTGCCAGCGGCCGCGGAGGATTTTTTACGCAGTATTTT
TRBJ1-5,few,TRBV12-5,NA,CASARTPNQPQHF,TGTGCTAGTGCCCGGACACCCAATCAGCCCCAGCATTTT
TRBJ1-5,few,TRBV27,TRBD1,CASSIQGASNQPQHF,TGTGCCAGCTCAATACAGGGGGCGAGTAATCAGCCCCAGCATTTT
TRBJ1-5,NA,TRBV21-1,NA,CASSKGGESNQPQHF,TGTGCCAGCAGCAAAGGTGGGGAGAGCAATCAGCCCCAGCATTTT
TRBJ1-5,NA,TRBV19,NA,CASRNRNQPQHF,TGTGCCAGTAGGAACCGAAATCAGCCCCAGCATTTT
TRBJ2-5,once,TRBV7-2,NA,CASSLTGWGNQETQYF,TGTGCCAGCAGCCTAACTGGTTGGGGTAACCAAGAGACCCAGTACTTC
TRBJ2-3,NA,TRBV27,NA,CASSPKLLWAGSPSTDTQYF,TGTGCCAGCAGTCCAAAACTTTTATGGGCGGGGAGCCCTAGCACAGATACGCAGTATTTT
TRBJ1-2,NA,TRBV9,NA,CASSAPGVGYTF,TGTGCCAGCAGCGCGCCAGGGGTTGGCTACACCTTC
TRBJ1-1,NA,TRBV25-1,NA,CASSGRVIGTEAFF,TGTGCCAGCAGTGGCAGGGTGATTGGGACTGAAGCTTTCTTT
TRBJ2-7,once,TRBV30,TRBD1,CAWGHCSTGFCEQYF,TGTGCCTGGGGACACTGTTCGACAGGGTTCTGTGAGCAGTACTTC
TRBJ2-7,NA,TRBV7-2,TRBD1,CASSTWTGAYYEQYF,TGTGCCAGCAGCACCTGGACAGGGGCCTACTACGAGCAGTACTTC
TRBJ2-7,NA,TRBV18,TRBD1,CASSLGTGPRGEQYF,TGTGCCAGCTCACTTGGGACAGGTCCCCGGGGCGAGCAGTACTTC
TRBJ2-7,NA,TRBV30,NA,CAWRPGEAYEQYF,TGTGCCTGGCGTCCAGGGGAGGCCTACGAGCAGTACTTC
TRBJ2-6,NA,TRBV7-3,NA,CASSLRGRLAPLSGANVLTF,TGTGCCAGCAGCTTAAGGGGGAGGTTGGCCCCTTTATCTGGGGCCAACGTCCTGACTTTC
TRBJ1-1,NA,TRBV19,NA,CASSYIPRSGEAFF,TGTGCCAGTAGTTACATCCCCCGGAGCGGTGAAGCTTTCTTT
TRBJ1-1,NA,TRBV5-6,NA,CASSLISAGTTAFF,TGTGCCAGCAGCTTGATTAGCGCGGGCACCACAGCTTTCTTT
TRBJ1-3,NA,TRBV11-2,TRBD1,CASSTRQGAGNTIYF,TGTGCCAGCAGCACGAGACAGGGGGCAGGAAACACCATATATTTT
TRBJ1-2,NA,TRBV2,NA,CASSESNLYGYTF,TGTGCCAGCAGTGAAAGTAACCTCTATGGCTACACCTTC
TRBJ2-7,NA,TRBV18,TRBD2,CASSGTSGGDEQYF,TGTGCCAGCTCCGGGACTAGCGGGGGGGACGAGCAGTACTTC
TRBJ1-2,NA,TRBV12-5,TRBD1,CASGFGDRVYGYTF,TGTGCTAGTGGTTTCGGGGACAGAGTCTATGGCTACACCTTC
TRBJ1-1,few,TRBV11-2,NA,CASSSHWNTEAFF,TGTGCCAGCAGCTCACATTGGAACACTGAAGCTTTCTTT
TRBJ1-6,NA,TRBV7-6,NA,CASSLRAGDNSPLHF,TGTGCCAGCAGCTTACGGGCGGGGGATAATTCACCCCTCCACTTT
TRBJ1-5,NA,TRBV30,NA,CAWRGEGLRSNQPQHF,TGTGCCTGGAGGGGCGAGGGCCTTCGGAGCAATCAGCCCCAGCATTTT
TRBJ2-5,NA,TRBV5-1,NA,CASSLGGGDSQETQYF,TGCGCCAGCAGCTTGGGGGGGGGCGACAGCCAAGAGACCCAGTACTTC
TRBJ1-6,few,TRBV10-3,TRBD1,CAIRGATGNNSPLHF,TGTGCCATCAGGGGGGCGACAGGGAATAATTCACCCCTCCACTTT
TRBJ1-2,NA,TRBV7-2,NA,CASSSQTVAIGYTF,TGTGCCAGCAGCTCCCAGACAGTAGCTATTGGCTACACCTTC
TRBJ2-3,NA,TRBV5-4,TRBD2,CASRGTSGTSPDTQYF,TGTGCCAGCAGGGGGACTAGCGGAACTTCCCCAGATACGCAGTATTTT
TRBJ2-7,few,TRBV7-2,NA,CASSFGVLELWQYF,TGTGCCAGCAGCTTCGGGGTTTTGGAGTTGTGGCAGTACTTC
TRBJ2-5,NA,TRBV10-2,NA,CASSVTSQETQYF,TGCGCCAGCAGTGTGACTAGCCAAGAGACCCAGTACTTC
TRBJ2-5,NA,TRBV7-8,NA,CASSSRDEQETQYF,TGTGCCAGCAGCTCCCGGGACGAACAAGAGACCCAGTACTTC
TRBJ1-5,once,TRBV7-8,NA,CASSLPGGGQISNQPQHF,TGTGCCAGCAGCTTACCGGGCGGGGGCCAAATCTCCAATCAGCCCCAGCATTTT
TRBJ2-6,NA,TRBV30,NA,CAFNSAGANVLTF,TGTGCCTTCAATTCCGCTGGGGCCAACGTCCTGACTTTC
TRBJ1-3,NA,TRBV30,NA,CAWQVSGNTIYF,TGTGCCTGGCAGGTTTCTGGAAACACCATATATTTT